One sample yielded the 20 T cell receptor beta chains listed below, sequenced in a study of cytomegalovirus exposure and HLA in healthy donors. 13 Jbeta primers and 60 Vbeta primers were used for the PCR. Clones were read by immunoSEQ multiplex PCR, and TCRdb kept only the in-frame ones, dropping some. In the table there are some 130,000 clones, around 75% of which are singletons. Sequencing was carried out using PBMCs. The receptors shown here come from a man in his forties or fifties in good health and CMV-seronegative.

This chain joins TRBV4-1 and TRBJ2-7; maybe TRBD1 (7 bases). Germline assignment: CDR1 MGHRA and CDR2 YSYEKL. This CDR3 comprises 15 residues. With 0 bases removed from V and 3 bases from J, the gap between germline ends came to 12 bases. CDR3: CASSQDSGGFYEQYF. CDR3 coding DNA: TGCGCCAGCAGCCAAGACTCAGGGGGGTTCTACGAGCAGTACTTC.

CDR3: CASRRTGGSYNEQFF. DNA for the CDR3: TGTGCCAGCAGGCGCACAGGGGGCTCCTACAATGAGCAGTTCTTC. This chain joins TRBV28 and TRBJ2-1, with TRBD1 matching 8 bases. Unmatched junction bases numbered 4, after V lost 6 bases and J lost 0 bases. The CDR3 is 15 residues long. Looked up from germline, CDR1 is MDHEN and CDR2 is SYDVKM.

This clone was observed a handful of times. This sequence joins TRBV28 and TRBJ1-2; TRBD1 matches 12 bases. After removal of 5 bases from V and 5 bases from J, the junction contained 6 bases not matched to a gene. This CDR3 has 15 amino acids. Germline-derived CDR1 and CDR2 are MDHEN and SYDVKM. CDR3 bases: TGTGCCAGCAGTCACCGGGACAGGGGGCTGTATGGCTACACCTTC. Its protein is CASSHRDRGLYGYTF.

This clone was seen only once. The rearrangement links TRBV14 to TRBJ1-4; weak D call: TRBD1 (5 bases). CDR1 is SGHDN, CDR2 FVKESK, per germline. This CDR3 has 12 residues. Trimming left V 1 base short and J 15 bases short, with 12 bases between. CDR3 nucleotide sequence: TGTGCCAGCAGCCAAGGACAGAGAGTCTTGTTTTTT. It specifies CASSQGQRVLFF.

The chain combines TRBV7-2 with TRBJ2-5; tentative D call: TRBD2 (6 bases). Germline-derived CDR1 and CDR2 are SGHTA and FQGNSA. V shed 5 bases and J shed 5 bases, with 6 bases lying between them. The CDR3 has 11 amino acids. CDR3: CASSGGETQYF. In DNA, the CDR3 is TGTGCCAGCAGCGGAGGGGAGACCCAGTACTTC.

About this clone itself: One junction end does not reproduce the germline sequence, and a read error may be involved. The chain has TRBV19 and TRBJ2-7; the match to TRBD1 covers 7 bases. Germline CDR1 LNHDA, CDR2 SQIVND (reference sequence). CDR3 length: 14 amino acids. Here the CDR3 reads CASTSATGSFEQYF. The DNA for the CDR3 is TGTGCCAGTACCTCCGCGACAGGGTCCTTCGAGCAGTACTTC.

This chain uses TRBV5-1 with TRBJ2-2; D may be TRBD1 (5 bases). The CDR3 extends over 14 amino acids. Per germline, CDR1 SGHRS and CDR2 YFSETQ. Trimming cost V 5 bases and J 3 bases, with 11 bases left between them. The CDR3 DNA reads as TGCGCCAGCAGTCCCAGGGCTGACACCGGGGAGCTGTTTTTT. It translates to CASSPRADTGELFF.

This chain links TRBV6-5 with TRBJ1-4; the D is unclear. Germline values: CDR1 MNHEY, CDR2 SVGAGI. Trimming left V 0 bases short and J 11 bases short, with 16 bases between. The CDR3 is 15 residues long. CDR3 nucleotide sequence: TGTGCCAGCAGTTACTCTCCGGAACGACGAGGGAAACTGTTTTTT. This codes for CASSYSPERRGKLFF.

This clone was seen only a few times. The V and J genes are TRBV6-5 and TRBJ1-5; 8 bases fit TRBD1. The length of the CDR3 is 15 residues. V shed 5 bases, J shed 0 bases, and the junction held 3 bases outside the gene matches. Germline-derived CDR1 and CDR2 are MNHEY and SVGAGI. The CDR3 region has the DNA TGTGCCAGCAGTGGGGACAGGTATAGCAATCAGCCCCAGCATTTT. Translated, it gives CASSGDRYSNQPQHF.

The CDR3 DNA reads as TGTGCCAGTAGTCGGTCCGGGGGGGATGAGCAGTTCTTC. It is translated as CASSRSGGDEQFF. V usage is TRBV19 and J usage is TRBJ2-1; 8 bases agree with TRBD2. Germline V lookup: CDR1 LNHDA, CDR2 SQIVND (reference sequence). CDR3 length equals 13 residues. V shed 5 bases, J shed 8 bases, and the junction held 5 bases outside the gene matches.

Only one count was recorded for this clone. V and J are TRBV2 and TRBJ2-3; 14 bases match TRBD2. CDR3 length: 17 residues. The ends lost 6 bases at V and 10 bases at J; junction bases unmatched: 15. The V gene's germline CDR1 is SNHLY and CDR2 FYNNEI. The CDR3 is CASRGLAGVTQVLAQYF. CDR3 sequence (DNA): TGTGCCAGCAGGGGACTAGCGGGAGTCACGCAGGTGTTGGCGCAGTATTTT. The whole variable domain, remainder taken from reference TRBV2 and TRBJ2-3, is EPEVTQTPSHQVTQMGQEVILRCVPISNHLYFYWYRQILGQKVEFLVSFYNNEISEKSEIFDDQFSVERPDGSNFTLKIRSTKLEDSAMYFCASRGLAGVTQVLAQYFGPGTRLTVL.

The rearrangement uses TRBV19 and TRBJ2-3; D is undetermined. V lost 1 base to trimming and J lost 2 bases, with 7 bases between them. CDR1 is LNHDA, CDR2 SQIVND, per germline (reference sequence). This CDR3 contains 14 residues. In DNA form, the CDR3 reads TGTGCCAGTAGTATAGGGGCGTACACAGATACGCAGTATTTT. This translates into CASSIGAYTDTQYF.

This clone was recorded once. The chain couples TRBV5-6 to TRBJ1-3, with 7 bases lining up with TRBD1. The V gene's germline CDR1 is SGHDT and CDR2 YYEEEE. Trimming removed 3 bases from V and 4 bases from J; junction bases left unmatched: 4. CDR3 length: 14 amino acids. The CDR3 sequence is CASSYGTDGNTIYF. The DNA for the CDR3 is TGTGCCAGCAGCTACGGGACAGACGGAAACACCATATATTTT.

The chain carries TRBV6-6 and TRBJ1-1, with a weak D call TRBD1 (6 bases). Germline V gene sequence: CDR1 MNHNY, CDR2 SVGAGI (reference sequence). Trimming stripped 3 bases from V and 1 base from J, with 12 bases between. The CDR3 has 15 amino acids. CDR3 region: CASSYGQGRNTEAFF. As DNA, the CDR3 is TGTGCCAGCAGTTATGGTCAGGGGAGGAACACTGAAGCTTTCTTT.

The chain uses TRBV5-4 and TRBJ1-2; 8 positions agree with TRBD1. The germline V gene has CDR1 SGHNT and CDR2 YYREEE (reference sequence). This CDR3 is built from 15 residues. J gave up 5 bases and V 4 bases, and 10 bases lay outside the gene matches. The CDR3: CASSPGGRGLYGYTF. The CDR3 coding sequence is TGTGCCAGCAGCCCGGGGGGCAGGGGGCTTTATGGCTACACCTTC.

The chain links TRBV11-2 to TRBJ1-1; D possibly corresponds to TRBD1 (5 bases). Germline V gene data show CDR1 as SGHAT and CDR2 as FQNNGV. Between the trimmed V and J ends, which lost 6 bases and 2 bases, there was a span of 10 bases. CDR3 length: 13 residues. This CDR3 reads CASRLQVNTEAFF. The CDR3 bases are TGTGCCAGCAGGCTACAGGTTAACACTGAAGCTTTCTTT. The whole variable domain, remainder taken from reference TRBV11-2 and TRBJ1-1, is EAGVAQSPRYKIIEKRQSVAFWCNPISGHATLYWYQQILGQGPKLLIQFQNNGVVDDSQLPKDRFSAERLKGVDSTLKIQPAKLEDSAVYLCASRLQVNTEAFFGQGTRLTVV.

This chain uses TRBV10-3 with TRBJ2-1, with 11 bases lining up with TRBD2. CDR3 length: 13 residues. V gave up 10 bases and J gave up 6 bases; unmatched junction bases: 5. The germline V gene encodes CDR1 ENHRY and CDR2 SYGVKD. CDR3 sequence reads: CATEGLAANEQFF. In DNA, the CDR3 is TGTGCCACCGAGGGACTAGCGGCCAATGAGCAGTTCTTC.

This rearrangement joins TRBV15 to TRBJ1-6; D might be TRBD1 (5 bases). The CDR3 is 15 residues long. V was cut by 0 bases and J by 7 bases, with 10 bases left in between. Germline CDR1 is LNHNV and CDR2 is YYDKDF (reference sequence). The CDR3 coding sequence is TGTGCCACCAGCAGAGATCCAGGGAACAATTCACCCCTCCACTTT. Residues: CATSRDPGNNSPLHF.

Only one count was recorded for this clone. The rearrangement joins TRBV19 to TRBJ1-2; D is possibly TRBD1 (5 bases). Trimming took off 3 bases at V and 3 bases at J, with 8 bases between the two ends. The CDR3 is 13 amino acids. Germline V gives CDR1 LNHDA, CDR2 SQIVND (reference sequence). This CDR3 is CASSIRGDYGYTF. The CDR3 DNA sequence: TGTGCCAGTAGTATTCGGGGGGACTATGGCTACACCTTC. Full variable domain (outside the CDR3, taken from reference TRBV19 and TRBJ1-2): DGGITQSPKYLFRKEGQNVTLSCEQNLNHDAMYWYRQDPGQGLRLIYYSQIVNDFQKGDIAEGYSVSREKKESFPLTVTSAQKNPTAFYLCASSIRGDYGYTFGSGTRLTVV.

The chain uses TRBV27 and TRBJ2-7; TRBD1 aligns across 7 bases. V trimming: 2 bases; J trimming: 2 bases; junction bases outside the gene matches: 12. The CDR3 is 17 amino acids. The germline V gene encodes CDR1 MNHEY and CDR2 SMNVEV (reference sequence). CDR3 nucleotide sequence: TGTGCCAGCAGTTTAAGGGCCCGACAGGGATTCACCTACGAGCAGTACTTC. Translation: CASSLRARQGFTYEQYF.